This is a list of T cell receptor beta chains from one sample in a study of cytomegalovirus exposure and HLA in healthy donors. Here immunoSEQ multiplex PCR was the method, and the copy in TCRdb shows in-frame clones only, minus some. The data show approximately 150,000 clones, approximately 80% seen once. Sequenced sample: PBMCs. The receptors originated from a woman between 40 and 50 years old in good health and CMV-seropositive. Both conserved end residues are part of each CDR3. Fields, in order: clone size, V gene, D gene, J gene, CDR3 DNA, CDR3 protein. A D gene is named only where the DNA matches it firmly. A clone size is listed for some rows: how often the clone was seen (once, few, many), or a class if it is expanded.

>-|TRBV18|-|TRBJ1-2
TGTGCCAGCTCACCACCGAGAGGGAGGGTGTATGGCTACACCTTC
CASSPPRGRVYGYTF
>-|TRBV10-3|TRBD2|TRBJ2-3
TGTGCCATCAGGGGATCTACTAGCGGGGAGAGTACAGATACGCAGTATTTT
CAIRGSTSGESTDTQYF
>-|TRBV6-6|TRBD1|TRBJ1-5
TGTGCCAGCAGCCTGGGACAGCGTCAGCCCCAGCATTTT
CASSLGQRQPQHF
>-|TRBV4-2|TRBD1|TRBJ2-7
TGTGCCAGCAGCCAGGACAGGGCCTACGAGCAGTACTTC
CASSQDRAYEQYF
>-|TRBV15|-|TRBJ2-7
TGTGCCACCAGCAGAGGAGGGTACGAGCAGTACTTC
CATSRGGYEQYF
>once|TRBV30|TRBD2|TRBJ2-1
TGTGCCTGGAGTGATGGGACTAGCAGAAACAATGAGCAGTTCTTC
CAWSDGTSRNNEQFF
>few|TRBV4-1|TRBD1|TRBJ1-1
TGCGCCAGCAGCCAAGATTCAGGGGGCAGATGGACTGAAGCTTTCTTT
CASSQDSGGRWTEAFF
>-|TRBV7-3|-|TRBJ2-3
TGTGCCAGCAGCCCTTCACCGGGGGGCCTAGATACGCAGTATTTT
CASSPSPGGLDTQYF
>-|TRBV6-5|-|TRBJ2-7
TGTGCCAGCAGGCCCGGAGCGAGTGCCTACGAGCAGTACTTC
CASRPGASAYEQYF
>-|TRBV7-2|TRBD2|TRBJ2-5
TGTGCCAGCAGCTTAGAGGCTAGCGGGGGGGCCGGCGAGACCCAGTACTTC
CASSLEASGGAGETQYF
>-|TRBV6-5|-|TRBJ2-5
TGTGCCAGCAGTTACTCGCAGGGATTGGGGGAGACCCAGTACTTC
CASSYSQGLGETQYF
>many|TRBV30|TRBD1|TRBJ2-6
TGTGCCTGGAGACCCGACAGGGGGAGTGGGGCCAACGTCCTGACTTTC
CAWRPDRGSGANVLTF
>-|TRBV28|TRBD1|TRBJ1-6
TGTGCCAGCAGAAGACAGGGGTCCCAAAGAAATTCACCCCTCCACTTT
CASRRQGSQRNSPLHF
>-|TRBV28|-|TRBJ1-2
TGTGCCAGCGGCCTTGGGGCCTCGAGAGGCTACACCTTC
CASGLGASRGYTF
>-|TRBV19|-|TRBJ1-5
TGTGCCAGTAGTATTGGCCGGGGTGGGTTCCAGCCCCAGCATTTT
CASSIGRGGFQPQHF
>-|TRBV19|TRBD2|TRBJ2-7
TGTGCCAGTAGTATTTACGGACTAGCAAGCGAGCAGTACTTC
CASSIYGLASEQYF
>few|TRBV27|-|TRBJ2-7
TGTGCCAGCAGGGACACGGCCAAGTCCTACGAGCAGTACTTC
CASRDTAKSYEQYF
>-|TRBV19|-|TRBJ1-1
TGTGCCAGTAGTAGTTCATGGGGCAACACTGAAGCTTTCTTT
CASSSSWGNTEAFF
>-|TRBV19|-|TRBJ1-2
TGTGCCAGTAGTATATTAGACAGCGACTATGGCTACACCTTC
CASSILDSDYGYTF
>few|TRBV27|TRBD2|TRBJ2-7
TGTGCCAGCAGCCGACGGGAGGGGAGCTCCTACGAGCAGTACTTC
CASSRREGSSYEQYF
>-|TRBV28|TRBD2|TRBJ2-5
TGTGCCAGCAGTGCCGGGACTAGCAGTCAAGAGACCCAGTACTTC
CASSAGTSSQETQYF
>few|TRBV4-1|TRBD1|TRBJ2-3
TGTGCCAGCAGCCAAGAATGGGGACAGGGTGCAGATACGCAGTATTTT
CASSQEWGQGADTQYF
>-|TRBV28|-|TRBJ2-2
TGTGCCAGCAGTCCGGGGACTCCGAACACCGGGGAGCTGTTTTTT
CASSPGTPNTGELFF
>-|TRBV7-2|TRBD2|TRBJ2-5
TGTGCCAGCAGCTTATGGGTTAGCGGGGGGTCTTCCGCCCAGTACTTC
CASSLWVSGGSSAQYF
>few|TRBV7-2|-|TRBJ2-7
TGTGCCAGCAGCCCGACGTACAGCGGCCCTATTTTGGAGCAGTACTTC
CASSPTYSGPILEQYF
>-|TRBV27|-|TRBJ2-5
TGTGCCAGCAGTTTCTCCCGGGAGACCCAGTACTTC
CASSFSRETQYF
>-|TRBV10-3|-|TRBJ2-1
TGTGCCATCAGTTCAGGGCTGGATGAGCAGTTCTTC
CAISSGLDEQFF
>-|TRBV28|-|TRBJ2-7
TGTGCCAGCAGCTCGACAGGCTACGAGCAGTACTTC
CASSSTGYEQYF
>-|TRBV2|TRBD2|TRBJ2-7
TGTGCCAGCAGCGGGAGGTACGAGCAGTACTTC
CASSGRYEQYF
>-|TRBV27|-|TRBJ1-1
TGTGCCAGCAGTCGTCACCTCCAGGGCCCCGAAGCTTTCTTT
CASSRHLQGPEAFF
>-|TRBV6-1|TRBD1|TRBJ1-3
TGTGCCAGCAGTGAAGTTCCGGGGACAGGGGCAACCTCCGCTGGAAACACCATATATTTT
CASSEVPGTGATSAGNTIYF